This T cell receptor beta chain was sequenced in a study of PD-1 blockade in classical Hodgkin lymphoma. Brentuximab vedotin exposure varied, and every patient relapsed after autologous stem cell transplantation. The CDR3 sequence is 13 residues long. Germline V gene data show CDR1 as MNHNY and CDR2 as SVGAGI (reference sequence). Trimming shortened V by 6 bases and J by 3 bases, and 11 bases separated the two germline ends. About this clone: The antigen remains undetermined.

Generated by immunoSEQ multiplex PCR, the TCRdb table keeps only in-frame clones and is missing some. The sample records roughly 150,000 clones, just under 80% being singletons. Study conclusions and caveats: Complete responders had baseline diversity similar to newly diagnosed patients. There was a significant rise in CD4+ TCR diversity by C4D1, with no such rise for CD8+.

Source: peripheral blood mononuclear cells (PBMCs), taken before the second cycle of nivolumab. This TCR was recovered from a human donor with classical Hodgkin lymphoma. The chain uses TRBV6-6 and TRBJ1-1; D remains unclear. The CDR3 region is CASSGDSYTEAFF. The CDR3, as DNA: TGTGCCAGCAGCGGGGATTCGTACACTGAAGCTTTCTTT.